These 32 T cell receptor beta chains were sequenced from one sample in a study of blood T cell repertoires in COVID-19. Libraries were prepared by immunoSEQ multiplex PCR; TCRdb keeps only in-frame clonotypes and omits some of them. This repertoire shows more than 100,000 clones, 89% found once; its top ten account for about 3.5%. Sequencing was performed on peripheral blood. These receptors were obtained from a woman aged 60-75 years with acute or convalescent COVID-19.

The rearrangement links TRBV3-1 (or the pseudogene TRBV3-2) to TRBJ1-2; no definite D call. This CDR3 has 13 amino acids. Per germline, CDR1 LGHDT and CDR2 YNNKEL (reference sequence). V was clipped by 0 bases and J by 8 bases, with 10 bases between them. The CDR3 DNA sequence: TGTGCCAGCAGCCAAGATTCGGTGAGCGGCTACACCTTC. Amino acid sequence: CASSQDSVSGYTF.

The count of this clone is one. V gene TRBV6-6 combines with J gene TRBJ1-2, with 9 nucleotides matching TRBD1. V lost 6 bases and J lost 8; bases outside the gene matches: 4. The CDR3 has 12 amino acids. Germline values: CDR1 MNHNY, CDR2 SVGAGI (reference sequence). The CDR3 DNA sequence: TGTGCCAGCAGCGATACAGGGGGCGGCTACACCTTC. It is translated as CASSDTGGGYTF.

V is TRBV28 and J is TRBJ1-5; tentatively, D is TRBD1 (6 bases). The germline gives CDR1 MDHEN, CDR2 SYDVKM. Trimming removed 7 bases from V and 1 base from J, with 11 bases in between. The CDR3 is made up of 14 amino acids. As DNA, the CDR3 is TGTGCCAGCACCTCGGGGGGCAGCAATCAGCCCCAGCATTTT. Amino acids: CASTSGGSNQPQHF.

The rearrangement links TRBV10-3 to TRBJ2-3, with D perhaps TRBD2 (7 bases). The CDR3 is 15 amino acids. Looked up from germline, CDR1 is ENHRY and CDR2 is SYGVKD. The V and J ends lost 4 bases and 1 base respectively, with 12 bases between them. The CDR3 sequence is CAISATGGRTDTQYF. The CDR3 DNA reads as TGTGCCATCAGTGCGACGGGGGGCCGCACAGATACGCAGTATTTT.

This rearrangement joins TRBV4-2 to TRBJ2-1, with a weak D call TRBD2 (5 bases). The germline gives CDR1 LGHNA, CDR2 YNFKEQ. CDR3 size: 15 residues. The V gene lost 0 bases and the J gene lost 2 bases, with 8 bases spanning the gap. CDR3 sequence reads: CASSQDRGTYNEQFF. The CDR3 coding sequence is TGTGCCAGCAGCCAAGATCGAGGGACCTACAATGAGCAGTTCTTC.

The genes are TRBV28 and TRBJ1-1; D might be TRBD1 (6 bases). There are 13 residues in the CDR3. Germline-derived CDR1 and CDR2 are MDHEN and SYDVKM. Trimming took 7 bases from V and 1 from J, leaving 10 bases between them. The CDR3: CASMGHQNTEAFF. CDR3 coding DNA: TGTGCCAGCATGGGACACCAGAACACTGAAGCTTTCTTT.

The CDR3 region is CASSPAQNILGGEQYF. CDR3 DNA sequence: TGTGCCAGCTCACCAGCCCAGAACATTCTAGGGGGCGAGCAGTACTTC. The genes are TRBV18 and TRBJ2-7; D may be TRBD1 (6 bases). From germline, CDR1 is KGHSH and CDR2 LQKENI. The V and J ends lost 2 bases and 6 bases respectively, with 20 bases between them. The length of the CDR3 is 16 residues.

The CDR3 region is CASSSVRGSEQFF. The DNA for the CDR3 is TGTGCCAGCAGTTCGGTCAGGGGAAGCGAGCAGTTCTTC. The chain recombines TRBV6-5 with TRBJ2-1, with D maybe TRBD1 (6 bases). In germline, CDR1 is MNHEY, CDR2 SVGAGI. This CDR3 contains 13 residues. With 4 bases removed from V and 10 bases from J, the gap between germline ends came to 14 bases.

This rearrangement joins TRBV28 to TRBJ1-1, with D perhaps TRBD1 (5 bases). Germline V gene data show CDR1 as MDHEN and CDR2 as SYDVKM. V was shortened by 6 bases and J by 11 bases, with 16 bases between the two germline ends. CDR3 length equals 12 residues. The DNA for the CDR3 is TGTGCCAGCAGAGAGGGGACTGGGCTGGCTTTCTTT. It translates to CASREGTGLAFF.

The chain employs TRBV7-9 and TRBJ2-2; maybe TRBD2 (6 bases). This CDR3 has 13 residues. Deletions cut 3 bases from V and 6 bases from J, with 8 bases between. Looked up from germline, CDR1 is SEHNR and CDR2 is FQNEAQ (reference sequence). The CDR3 nucleotides read TGTGCCAGCAGCTTCGGGGGATCCGGGGAGCTGTTTTTT. Amino acid sequence: CASSFGGSGELFF.

The chain joins TRBV9 to TRBJ2-3; a weak D match, TRBD2 (6 bases). This CDR3 is 15 amino acids long. Germline-derived CDR1 and CDR2 are SGDLS and YYNGEE. V dropped 0 bases and J dropped 2 bases, with 10 bases sitting between them. The CDR3 nucleotides are TGTGCCAGCAGCGTAGTAGCGGCCAACACAGATACGCAGTATTTT. Its translation: CASSVVAANTDTQYF.

J is TRBJ1-1 and V is TRBV7-9; no clear D gene. The CDR3 sequence is 13 residues long. Trimming cost V 2 bases and J 1 base, with 5 bases left between them. From germline, CDR1 is SEHNR and CDR2 FQNEAQ (reference sequence). The CDR3 region has the DNA TGTGCCAGCAGCTTAACGGGGAACACTGAAGCTTTCTTT. This translates into CASSLTGNTEAFF.

This chain uses TRBV6-1 with TRBJ1-1; maybe TRBD1 (6 bases). Germline CDR1 reads MNHNS; CDR2 reads SASEGT. This CDR3 comprises 15 residues. Trimming shortened V by 2 bases and J by 4 bases, and 14 bases separated the two germline ends. Written as DNA, the CDR3 is TGTGCCAGCAGTGAAAACGGGGGGCGCGGCACTGAAGCTTTCTTT. It encodes CASSENGGRGTEAFF.

Concerning this clone: At one of its ends the junction is not consistent with the germline gene, which may arise from a read error. This sequence joins TRBV18 and TRBJ2-1; a weak D match, TRBD1 (5 bases). There are 13 residues in the CDR3. CDR1 is KGHSH and CDR2 is LQKENI in the germline V gene. The CDR3 reads CASSAPQGNEQFF. The CDR3 DNA is TGTGCCAGCTCAGCACCCCAGGGCAATGAGCAGTTCTTC.

The chain couples TRBV9 to TRBJ2-1; 8 bases map to TRBD2. The CDR3 runs 15 residues. Germline CDR1 SGDLS, CDR2 YYNGEE. J was trimmed by 5 bases and V by 0 bases; bases with no gene match: 4. The CDR3 region is CASSVGGRFDNEQFF. The CDR3 DNA follows: TGTGCCAGCAGCGTAGGCGGGAGGTTCGACAATGAGCAGTTCTTC.

The chain combines TRBV6-5 with TRBJ2-1, with 7 nucleotides matching TRBD2. CDR1 and CDR2 (germline): MNHEY, SVGAGI. The V and J ends lost 6 bases and 10 bases, in that order; junction bases with no gene match: 3. The CDR3 has 11 amino acids. The CDR3 DNA sequence: TGTGCCAGCAGCAGGACTAGGGAGCAGTTCTTC. Translating gives CASSRTREQFF.

This rearrangement joins TRBV6-5 to TRBJ2-5, with 11 bases that match TRBD2. The germline CDR1 and CDR2 sequences are MNHEY and SVGAGI. Trimming took 6 bases from V and 4 from J; bases not matched to a gene: 7. The CDR3 length is 15 residues. CDR3 sequence reads: CASRKLLAGVETQYF. CDR3 sequence (DNA): TGTGCCAGCAGAAAGCTACTAGCGGGAGTAGAGACCCAGTACTTC.

The chain recombines TRBV9 with TRBJ1-1, with D tentatively TRBD1 (5 bases). Trimming stripped 4 bases from V and 12 bases from J, with 19 bases between. CDR3 length: 13 amino acids. Germline-derived CDR1 and CDR2 are SGDLS and YYNGEE. For the CDR3, the DNA is TGTGCCAGCAGCATAATCCGGGACTCGAAATCTTTCTTT. Protein: CASSIIRDSKSFF. The full variable domain, in which reference TRBV9 and TRBJ1-1 provide the parts outside the CDR3, is DSGVTQTPKHLITATGQRVTLRCSPRSGDLSVYWYQQSLDQGLQFLIQYYNGEERAKGNILERFSAQQFPDLHSELNLSSLELGDSALYFCASSIIRDSKSFFGQGTRLTVV.

The gene calls are TRBV10-1 and TRBJ1-1; perhaps TRBD1 as D (5 bases). CDR1 and CDR2 (germline): WNHNN, SYGVQD (reference sequence). V lost 4 bases to trimming and J lost 11 bases, with 14 bases between them. CDR3 length: 12 amino acids. The CDR3 sequence: CASSARGAGAFF. CDR3 coding DNA: TGCGCCAGCAGTGCCCGGGGCGCGGGGGCTTTCTTT.

The chain carries TRBV2 and TRBJ1-1; 8 positions match TRBD1. Germline V gene lookup returns CDR1 SNHLY and CDR2 FYNNEI. This CDR3 spans 16 amino acids. J was trimmed by 11 bases and V by 2 bases; bases with no gene match: 16. The CDR3 DNA follows: TGTGCCAGCAGTGAACACGAGAGACAGGGGCCCTTACCGGCTTTCTTT. Encoded protein: CASSEHERQGPLPAFF.

V and J are TRBV30 and TRBJ1-5; D gene ambiguous. Germline V gene data show CDR1 as GTSNPN and CDR2 as SVGIG (reference sequence). The CDR3 loop spans 14 amino acids. V was clipped by 0 bases and J by 4 bases, with 10 bases between them. Here the CDR3 reads CAWSVWGGNQPQHF. The CDR3 DNA reads as TGTGCCTGGAGTGTGTGGGGAGGTAATCAGCCCCAGCATTTT. Complete variable domain (other parts from reference TRBV30 and TRBJ1-5): SQTIHQWPATLVQPVGSPLSLECTVEGTSNPNLYWYRQAAGRGLQLLFYSVGIGQISSEVPQNLSASRPQDRQFILSSKKLLLSDSGFYLCAWSVWGGNQPQHFGDGTRLSIL.

The table lists this clone with a count of one. The CDR3 DNA reads as TGTGCCAGCAGCCACGGACAGTACACTGAAGCTTTCTTT. Translating gives CASSHGQYTEAFF. The chain carries TRBV3-1 (or the pseudogene TRBV3-2) and TRBJ1-1, with D possibly being TRBD1 (6 bases). CDR3 length: 13 amino acids. CDR1 and CDR2 from the germline V gene are LGHDT and YNNKEL (reference sequence). V gave up 3 bases and J gave up 3 bases, with 8 bases separating them.

The chain has TRBV6-5 and TRBJ1-1, with D hard to call. Germline V gene data show CDR1 as MNHEY and CDR2 as SVGAGI. V gave up 8 bases and J gave up 3 bases, with 16 bases separating them. This CDR3 has 14 residues. CDR3 nucleotides: TGTGCCAGCTCATTTGCGAGATCGGACACTGAAGCTTTCTTT. It codes for CASSFARSDTEAFF.

This clone has just one count. This chain uses TRBV6-4 with TRBJ2-2; TRBD2 matches 9 bases. The CDR3 has 15 residues. The J segment lost 4 bases and the V segment lost 5 bases, leaving 5 bases of the junction unmatched. Germline CDR1 and CDR2: MRHNA and SNTAGT. The CDR3 sequence: CASSLTSGATGELFF. In DNA, the CDR3 is TGTGCCAGCAGTTTGACTAGCGGAGCCACCGGGGAGCTGTTTTTT.

In this sample, this clone turned up once. The rearrangement uses TRBV6-5 and TRBJ2-1; 7 bases line up with TRBD2. The CDR3 totals 13 residues. Per germline, CDR1 MNHEY and CDR2 SVGAGI. Trimming at V came to 5 bases and at J to 7 bases, leaving 5 bases not matched to a gene. DNA of the CDR3: TGTGCCAGCAGTACTAGCGTGGGGAATGAGCAGTTCTTC. It is translated as CASSTSVGNEQFF.

This clone appeared a single time. The chain combines TRBV7-9 with TRBJ2-1; no reliable D call. Trimming stripped 5 bases from V and 5 bases from J, with 7 bases between. The CDR3 runs 12 residues. Germline CDR1 is SEHNR and CDR2 is FQNEAQ (reference sequence). DNA for the CDR3: TGTGCCAGCAGCACAACGCACAATGAGCAGTTCTTC. As protein: CASSTTHNEQFF.

This clone appeared a single time. The V gene is TRBV19, the J gene TRBJ1-2, with 9 bases fitting TRBD1. Losses at the gene ends were 8 bases for V and 4 bases for J; bases not matched to a gene: 11. The CDR3 has 15 amino acids. Germline V CDR1 and CDR2: LNHDA, SQIVND (reference sequence). CDR3 nucleotides: TGTGCCAGTCTCACGGGACAGGGATCCCTCTATGGCTACACCTTC. This gives the protein CASLTGQGSLYGYTF.

This clone appeared once. The rearrangement uses TRBV19 and TRBJ2-3; TRBD2 matches 8 bases. V lost 1 base, J lost 4 bases, and 10 bases stayed unmatched. In germline, CDR1 is LNHDA, CDR2 SQIVND (reference sequence). This CDR3 is 17 amino acids long. Here the CDR3 DNA reads TGTGCCAGTAGTATAGGTTGGACTAGCAGAGGGGCAGATACGCAGTATTTT. Encoded protein: CASSIGWTSRGADTQYF.

The chain joins TRBV7-9 to TRBJ2-3; 7 nucleotides match TRBD1. The CDR3 is 15 amino acids. CDR1 SEHNR and CDR2 FQNEAQ come from the germline V gene (reference sequence). Trimming removed 3 bases from V and 2 bases from J; junction bases left unmatched: 5. This CDR3 reads CASSFRQGSTDTQYF. Here the CDR3 DNA reads TGTGCCAGCAGCTTCAGACAGGGCTCCACAGATACGCAGTATTTT.

The genes are TRBV5-4 and TRBJ2-1, with a tentative D call TRBD2 (5 bases). Germline CDR1 reads SGHNT; CDR2 reads YYREEE (reference sequence). The CDR3 is 15 residues long. Trimming left V 5 bases short and J 4 bases short, with 16 bases between. CDR3 in amino acids: CASRTHERSYNEQFF. In DNA form, the CDR3 reads TGTGCCAGCAGAACTCATGAGCGGTCATACAATGAGCAGTTCTTC.

The chain is built from TRBV19 and TRBJ2-1; 8 nucleotides agree with TRBD2. This CDR3 region has 16 residues. Per the germline V gene, CDR1 is LNHDA and CDR2 is SQIVND (reference sequence). V was clipped by 5 bases and J by 7 bases; unmatched bases: 13. The CDR3 loop reads CASSPSGGTVSNEQFF. The CDR3 region has the DNA TGTGCCAGTAGTCCCTCGGGGGGGACGGTCTCAAATGAGCAGTTCTTC. Looking up the rest from reference TRBV19 and TRBJ2-1 gives the full variable domain: DGGITQSPKYLFRKEGQNVTLSCEQNLNHDAMYWYRQDPGQGLRLIYYSQIVNDFQKGDIAEGYSVSREKKESFPLTVTSAQKNPTAFYLCASSPSGGTVSNEQFFGPGTRLTVL.

The chain employs TRBV27 and TRBJ2-1; tentatively, D is TRBD1 (5 bases). The germline V and J ends were trimmed by 5 bases and 4 bases, with 9 bases remaining between them. This CDR3 is built from 13 residues. Per the germline V gene, CDR1 is MNHEY and CDR2 is SMNVEV (reference sequence). CDR3 nucleotide sequence: TGTGCCAGCAGTAACAGGATTTACAATGAGCAGTTCTTC. Residues: CASSNRIYNEQFF.